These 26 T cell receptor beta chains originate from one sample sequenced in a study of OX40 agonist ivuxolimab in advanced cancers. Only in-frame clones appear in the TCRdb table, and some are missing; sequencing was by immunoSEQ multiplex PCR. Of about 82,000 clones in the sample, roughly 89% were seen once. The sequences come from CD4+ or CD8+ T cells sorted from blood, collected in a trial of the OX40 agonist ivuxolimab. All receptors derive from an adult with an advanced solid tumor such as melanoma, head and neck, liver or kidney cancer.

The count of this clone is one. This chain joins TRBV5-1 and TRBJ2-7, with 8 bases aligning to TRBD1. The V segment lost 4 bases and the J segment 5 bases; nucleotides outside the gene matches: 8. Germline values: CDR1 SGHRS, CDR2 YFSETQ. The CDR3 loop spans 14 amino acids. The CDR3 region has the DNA TGCGCCAGCAGCCCGACAGGGGTTATCCACGAGCAGTACTTC. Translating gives CASSPTGVIHEQYF. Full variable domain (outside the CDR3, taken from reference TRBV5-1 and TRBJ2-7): KAGVTQTPRYLIKTRGQQVTLSCSPISGHRSVSWYQQTPGQGLQFLFEYFSETQRNKGNFPGRFSGRQFSNSRSEMNVSTLELGDSALYLCASSPTGVIHEQYFGPGTRLTVT.

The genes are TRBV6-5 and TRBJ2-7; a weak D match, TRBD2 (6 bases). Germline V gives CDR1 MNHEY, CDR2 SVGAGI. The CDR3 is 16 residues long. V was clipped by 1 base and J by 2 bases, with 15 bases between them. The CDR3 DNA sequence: TGTGCCAGCAGTTACTATCGTGGGGGGATGGCCTACGAGCAGTACTTC. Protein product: CASSYYRGGMAYEQYF.

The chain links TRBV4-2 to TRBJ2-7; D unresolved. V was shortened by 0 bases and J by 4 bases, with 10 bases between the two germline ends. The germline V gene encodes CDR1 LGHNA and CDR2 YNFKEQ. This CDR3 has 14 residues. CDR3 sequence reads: CASSQDDLGYEQYF. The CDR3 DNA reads TGTGCCAGCAGCCAAGATGATTTGGGGTACGAGCAGTACTTC.

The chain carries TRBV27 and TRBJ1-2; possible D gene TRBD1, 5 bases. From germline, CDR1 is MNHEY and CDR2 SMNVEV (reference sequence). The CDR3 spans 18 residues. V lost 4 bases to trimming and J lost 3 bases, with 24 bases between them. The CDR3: CASSSLAGVPYLDYGYTF. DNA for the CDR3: TGTGCCAGCAGTTCCCTCGCGGGGGTCCCCTACTTAGACTATGGCTACACCTTC.

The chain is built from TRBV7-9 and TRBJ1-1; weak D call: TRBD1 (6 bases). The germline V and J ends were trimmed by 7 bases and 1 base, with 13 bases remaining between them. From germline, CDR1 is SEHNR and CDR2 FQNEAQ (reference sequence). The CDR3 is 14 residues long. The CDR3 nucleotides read TGTGCCAGCAACCCCGACAGGTCGAACACTGAAGCTTTCTTT. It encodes CASNPDRSNTEAFF. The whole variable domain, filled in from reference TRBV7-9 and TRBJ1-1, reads DTGVSQNPRHKITKRGQNVTFRCDPISEHNRLYWYRQTLGQGPEFLTYFQNEAQLEKSRLLSDRFSAERPKGSFSTLEIQRTEQGDSAMYLCASNPDRSNTEAFFGQGTRLTVV.

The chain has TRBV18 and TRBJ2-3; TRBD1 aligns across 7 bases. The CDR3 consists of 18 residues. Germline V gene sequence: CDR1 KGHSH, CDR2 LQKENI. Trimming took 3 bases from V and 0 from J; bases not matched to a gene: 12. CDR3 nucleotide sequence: TGTGCCAGCTCACCCGGACCGGGACAGAGAACTAGCACAGATACGCAGTATTTT. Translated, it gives CASSPGPGQRTSTDTQYF.

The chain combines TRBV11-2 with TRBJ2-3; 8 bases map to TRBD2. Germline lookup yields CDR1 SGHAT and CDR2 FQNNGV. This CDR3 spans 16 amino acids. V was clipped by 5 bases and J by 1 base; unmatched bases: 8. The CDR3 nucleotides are TGTGCCAGCAGCCCTTGGACTAGCTGGGGCACAGATACGCAGTATTTT. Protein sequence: CASSPWTSWGTDTQYF. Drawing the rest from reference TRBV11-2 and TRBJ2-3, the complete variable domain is EAGVAQSPRYKIIEKRQSVAFWCNPISGHATLYWYQQILGQGPKLLIQFQNNGVVDDSQLPKDRFSAERLKGVDSTLKIQPAKLEDSAVYLCASSPWTSWGTDTQYFGPGTRLTVL.

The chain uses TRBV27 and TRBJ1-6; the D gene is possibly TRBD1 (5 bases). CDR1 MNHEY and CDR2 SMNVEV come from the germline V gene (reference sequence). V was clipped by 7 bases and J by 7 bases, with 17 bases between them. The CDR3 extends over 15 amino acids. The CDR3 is CASKASQGPNSPLHF. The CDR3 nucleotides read TGTGCCAGCAAAGCCAGTCAGGGACCAAATTCACCCCTCCACTTT.

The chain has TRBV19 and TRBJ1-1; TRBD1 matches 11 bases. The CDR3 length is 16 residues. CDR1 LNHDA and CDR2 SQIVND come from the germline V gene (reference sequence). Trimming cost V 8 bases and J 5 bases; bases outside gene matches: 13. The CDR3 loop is CASLGQGATDETEAFF. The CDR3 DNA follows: TGTGCCAGTCTAGGACAGGGGGCGACAGATGAGACTGAAGCTTTCTTT.

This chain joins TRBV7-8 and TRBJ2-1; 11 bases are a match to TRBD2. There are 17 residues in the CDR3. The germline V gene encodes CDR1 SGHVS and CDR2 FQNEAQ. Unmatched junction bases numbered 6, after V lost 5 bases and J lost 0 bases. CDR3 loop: CASSQRLAGSSYNEQFF. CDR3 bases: TGTGCCAGCAGCCAACGACTAGCGGGGAGCTCCTACAATGAGCAGTTCTTC.

The CDR3 DNA follows: TGTGCCAGCAGTACCGGGGGGGGAGGCACCGGGGAGCTGTTTTTT. This translates into CASSTGGGGTGELFF. This chain connects TRBV6-5 to TRBJ2-2, with 8 nucleotides matching TRBD2. CDR1 and CDR2 (germline): MNHEY, SVGAGI. The V gene end was trimmed by 5 bases and the J gene end by 4 bases; junction bases not matched to a gene: 6. The CDR3 is made up of 15 amino acids.

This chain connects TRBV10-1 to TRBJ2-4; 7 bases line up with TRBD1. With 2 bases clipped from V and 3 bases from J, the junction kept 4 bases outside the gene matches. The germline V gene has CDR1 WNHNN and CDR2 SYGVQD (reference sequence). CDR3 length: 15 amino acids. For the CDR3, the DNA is TGCGCCAGCAGTGAGAGGGCAGGGGGCAAAAACATTCAGTACTTC. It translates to CASSERAGGKNIQYF.

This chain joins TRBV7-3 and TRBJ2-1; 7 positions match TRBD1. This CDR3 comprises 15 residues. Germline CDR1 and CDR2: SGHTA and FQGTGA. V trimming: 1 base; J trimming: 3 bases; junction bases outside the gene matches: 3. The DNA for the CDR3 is TGTGCCAGCAGCTTAAGCCAGGGGGTCTACAATGAGCAGTTCTTC. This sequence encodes CASSLSQGVYNEQFF.

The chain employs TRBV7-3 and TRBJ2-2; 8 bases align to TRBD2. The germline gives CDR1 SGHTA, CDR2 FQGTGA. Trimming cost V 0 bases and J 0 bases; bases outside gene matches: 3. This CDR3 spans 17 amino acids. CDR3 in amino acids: CASSLTNSGANTGELFF. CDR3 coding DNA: TGTGCCAGCAGCTTAACTAATAGCGGGGCGAACACCGGGGAGCTGTTTTTT. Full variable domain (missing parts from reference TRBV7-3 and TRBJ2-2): GAGVSQTPSNKVTEKGKYVELRCDPISGHTALYWYRQSLGQGPEFLIYFQGTGAADDSGLPNDRFFAVRPEGSVSTLKIQRTERGDSAVYLCASSLTNSGANTGELFFGEGSRLTVL.

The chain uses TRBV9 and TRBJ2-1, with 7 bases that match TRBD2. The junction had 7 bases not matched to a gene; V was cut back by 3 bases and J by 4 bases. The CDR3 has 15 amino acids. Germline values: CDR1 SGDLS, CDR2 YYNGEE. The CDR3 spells CASSAGGLGYNEQFF. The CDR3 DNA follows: TGTGCCAGCAGCGCGGGAGGTTTGGGTTACAATGAGCAGTTCTTC.

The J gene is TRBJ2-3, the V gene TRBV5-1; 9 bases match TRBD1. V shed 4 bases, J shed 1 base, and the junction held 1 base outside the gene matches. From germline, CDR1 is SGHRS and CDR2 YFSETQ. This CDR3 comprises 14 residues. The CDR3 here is CASSTGGGTDTQYF. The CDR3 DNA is TGCGCCAGCAGCACAGGGGGCGGCACAGATACGCAGTATTTT.

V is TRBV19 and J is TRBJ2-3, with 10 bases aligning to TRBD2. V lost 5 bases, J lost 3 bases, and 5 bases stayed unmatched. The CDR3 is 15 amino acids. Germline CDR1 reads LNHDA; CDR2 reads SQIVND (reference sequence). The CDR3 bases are TGTGCCAGTAGTTCTACTAGCGGGGCAACAGATACGCAGTATTTT. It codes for CASSSTSGATDTQYF.

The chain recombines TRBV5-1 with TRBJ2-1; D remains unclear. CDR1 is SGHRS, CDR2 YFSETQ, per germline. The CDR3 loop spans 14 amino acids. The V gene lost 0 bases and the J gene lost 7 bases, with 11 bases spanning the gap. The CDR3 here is CASSLEAILNEQFF. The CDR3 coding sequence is TGCGCCAGCAGCTTGGAGGCAATCCTAAATGAGCAGTTCTTC.

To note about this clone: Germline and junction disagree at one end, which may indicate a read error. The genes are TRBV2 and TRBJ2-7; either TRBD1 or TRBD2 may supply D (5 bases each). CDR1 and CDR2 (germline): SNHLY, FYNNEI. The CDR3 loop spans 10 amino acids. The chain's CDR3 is CASSGGTPRF. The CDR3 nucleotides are TGTGCCAGCAGTGGGGGGACCCCCCGATTC.

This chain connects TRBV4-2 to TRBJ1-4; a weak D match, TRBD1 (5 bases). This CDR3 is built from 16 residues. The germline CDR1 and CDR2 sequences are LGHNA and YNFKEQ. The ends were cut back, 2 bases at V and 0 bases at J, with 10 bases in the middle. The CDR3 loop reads CASSQKTGATNEKLFF. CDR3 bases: TGTGCCAGCAGCCAAAAAACAGGCGCAACTAATGAAAAACTGTTTTTT.

Written as DNA, the CDR3 is TGTGCCAGCACGGACGGAGCCTACGAGCAGTACTTC. This encodes CASTDGAYEQYF. The J gene is TRBJ2-7, the V gene TRBV5-4; D gene ambiguous. Trimming pared 6 bases from V and 2 bases from J, leaving 9 bases between. From germline, CDR1 is SGHNT and CDR2 YYREEE (reference sequence). The CDR3 totals 12 residues. Full variable domain (outside the CDR3, taken from reference TRBV5-4 and TRBJ2-7): ETGVTQSPTHLIKTRGQQVTLRCSSQSGHNTVSWYQQALGQGPQFIFQYYREEENGRGNFPPRFSGLQFPNYSSELNVNALELDDSALYLCASTDGAYEQYFGPGTRLTVT.

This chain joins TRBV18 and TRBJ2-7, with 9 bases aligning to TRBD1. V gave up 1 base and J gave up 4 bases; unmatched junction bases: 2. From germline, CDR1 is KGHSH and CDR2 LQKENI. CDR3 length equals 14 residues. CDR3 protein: CASSPLQGAYEQYF. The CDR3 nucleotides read TGTGCCAGCTCACCACTACAGGGGGCGTACGAGCAGTACTTC.

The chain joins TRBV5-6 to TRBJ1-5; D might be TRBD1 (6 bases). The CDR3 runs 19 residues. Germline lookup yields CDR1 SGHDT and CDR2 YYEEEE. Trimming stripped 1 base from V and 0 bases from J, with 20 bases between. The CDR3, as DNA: TGTGCCAGCAGCTTGTCCAGGCACAGGGTAGCGGGTAGCAATCAGCCCCAGCATTTT. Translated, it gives CASSLSRHRVAGSNQPQHF.

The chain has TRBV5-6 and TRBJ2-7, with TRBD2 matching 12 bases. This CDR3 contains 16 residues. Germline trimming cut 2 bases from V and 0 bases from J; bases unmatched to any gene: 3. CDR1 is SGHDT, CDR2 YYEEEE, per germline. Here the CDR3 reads CASSFGLAGSSYEQYF. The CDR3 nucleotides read TGTGCCAGCAGCTTCGGACTAGCGGGGAGCTCCTACGAGCAGTACTTC. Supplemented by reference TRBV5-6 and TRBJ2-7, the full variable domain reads DAGVTQSPTHLIKTRGQQVTLRCSPKSGHDTVSWYQQALGQGPQFIFQYYEEEERQRGNFPDRFSGHQFPNYSSELNVNALLLGDSALYLCASSFGLAGSSYEQYFGPGTRLTVT.

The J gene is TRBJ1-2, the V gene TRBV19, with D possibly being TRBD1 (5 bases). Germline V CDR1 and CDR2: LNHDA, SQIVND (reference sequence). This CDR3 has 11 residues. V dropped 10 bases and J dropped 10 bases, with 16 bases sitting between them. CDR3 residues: CATRDVRAYTF. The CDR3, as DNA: TGTGCCACTCGGGACGTTCGCGCCTACACCTTC.

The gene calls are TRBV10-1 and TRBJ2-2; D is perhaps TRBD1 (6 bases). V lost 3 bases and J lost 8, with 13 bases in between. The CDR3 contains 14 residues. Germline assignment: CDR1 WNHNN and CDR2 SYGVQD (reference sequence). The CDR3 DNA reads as TGCGCCAGCAGTGATCGCAGGGGTGCGGGGGAGCTGTTTTTT. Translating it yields CASSDRRGAGELFF.